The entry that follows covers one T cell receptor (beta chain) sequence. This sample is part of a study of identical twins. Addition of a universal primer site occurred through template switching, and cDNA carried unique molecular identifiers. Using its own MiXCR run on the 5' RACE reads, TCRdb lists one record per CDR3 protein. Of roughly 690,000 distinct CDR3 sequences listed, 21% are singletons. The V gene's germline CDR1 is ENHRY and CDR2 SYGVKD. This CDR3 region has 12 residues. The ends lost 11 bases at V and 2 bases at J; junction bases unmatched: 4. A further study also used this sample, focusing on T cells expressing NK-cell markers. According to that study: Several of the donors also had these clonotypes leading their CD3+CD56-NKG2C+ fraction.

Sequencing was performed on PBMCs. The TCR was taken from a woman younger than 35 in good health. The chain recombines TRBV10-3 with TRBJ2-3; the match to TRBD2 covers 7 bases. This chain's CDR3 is CASGGNTDTQYF. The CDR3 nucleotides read TGTGCCTCGGGGGGAAACACAGATACGCAGTATTTT.